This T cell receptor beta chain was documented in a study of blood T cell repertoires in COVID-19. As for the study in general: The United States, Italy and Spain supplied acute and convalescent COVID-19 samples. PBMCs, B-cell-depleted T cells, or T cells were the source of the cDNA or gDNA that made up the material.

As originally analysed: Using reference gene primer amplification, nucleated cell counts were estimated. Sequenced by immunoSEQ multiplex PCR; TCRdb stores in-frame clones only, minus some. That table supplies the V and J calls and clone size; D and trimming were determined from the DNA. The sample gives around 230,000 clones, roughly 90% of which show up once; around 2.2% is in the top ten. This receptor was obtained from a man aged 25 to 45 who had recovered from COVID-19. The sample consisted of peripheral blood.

The CDR3 region has the DNA TGTGCCAGTAGTATACGGGATTACTCTGGAAACACCATATATTTT. Translated, it gives CASSIRDYSGNTIYF. V is TRBV19 and J is TRBJ1-3, with D unresolved. Trimming removed 2 bases from V and 0 bases from J, with 8 bases in between. CDR3 length: 15 amino acids. Per germline, CDR1 LNHDA and CDR2 SQIVND (reference sequence).